The source of this TCR beta chain is a study of T cells in Graves' hyperthyroidism and ophthalmopathy. Germline V gene sequence: CDR1 GTSNPN, CDR2 SVGIG (reference sequence). This CDR3 spans 11 amino acids. The V gene lost 4 bases and the J gene lost 8 bases, with 11 bases spanning the gap. Researchers took RNA transcripts and amplified the TCR beta CDR3 regions from them. Researchers ran a first-round RT-PCR on the TCR CDR3 using the HTBI primer set. TCRdb recomputed calls from the multiplex PCR reads with MiXCR, one row per CDR3 protein. The data hold some 350,000 distinct CDR3 sequences, with about 20% observed a single time.

The TCR originated in a woman younger than 30 with Graves' hyperthyroidism. This chain joins TRBV30 and TRBJ1-2; D perhaps matches TRBD1 (5 bases). Sequenced sample: blood. The CDR3 nucleotides are TGTGCCTGGAATCAGGGAGGCGGCTACACCTTC. It specifies CAWNQGGGYTF.